This T cell receptor beta chain was captured by sequencing in a study of CXCR3-negative and CXCR3-positive naive CD8 T cells. Findings and limits, study-wide: Both naive subsets showed comparably high diversity, and memory CD8+ cells showed much lower diversity. CXCR3-positive naive cells carried more hydrophobic TRB CDR3s than CXCR3-negative naive cells did. Within a donor, both naive subsets shared TRBV-TRBJ usage, unlike memory cells.

CDR3 length: 13 residues. Looked up from germline, CDR1 is SEHNR and CDR2 is FQNEAQ (reference sequence). Libraries of TRB cDNA were made by 5' RACE and carried UMIs. TCRdb reprocessed the 5' RACE reads and keeps a single row for each CDR3 protein, giving no DNA. The sample's table shows some 110,000 distinct CDR3 sequences. On this clonotype: Its antigen is undetermined.

The sample taken for sequencing was naive CXCR3+ CD8+ T cells from blood. Subset reported: CD45RO-CCR7+CD27+CD95- naive CD8+ T cells expressing CXCR3 (TNR3+). The chain links TRBV7-9 to TRBJ1-1; absent DNA, TCRdb's TRBD1 call cannot be checked. The sequence was obtained from a human donor in good health. Some clones in this sample may be carry-over from other donors' samples. The CDR3 is CASSRTAETEAFF.